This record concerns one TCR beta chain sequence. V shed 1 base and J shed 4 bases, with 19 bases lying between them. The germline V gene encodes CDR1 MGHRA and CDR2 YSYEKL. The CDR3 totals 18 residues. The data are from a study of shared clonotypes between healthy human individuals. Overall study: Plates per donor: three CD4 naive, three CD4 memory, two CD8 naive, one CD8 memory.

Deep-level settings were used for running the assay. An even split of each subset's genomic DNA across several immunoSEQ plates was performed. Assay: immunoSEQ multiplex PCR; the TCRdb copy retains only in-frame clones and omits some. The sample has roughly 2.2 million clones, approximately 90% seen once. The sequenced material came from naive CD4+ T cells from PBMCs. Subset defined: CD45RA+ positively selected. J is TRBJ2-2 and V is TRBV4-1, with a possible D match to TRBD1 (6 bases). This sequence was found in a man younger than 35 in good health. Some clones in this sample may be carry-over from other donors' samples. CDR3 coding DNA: TGCGCCAGCAGCCAAGGGATACAGGGTCGTCGTGCCACCGGGGAGCTGTTTTTT. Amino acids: CASSQGIQGRRATGELFF.